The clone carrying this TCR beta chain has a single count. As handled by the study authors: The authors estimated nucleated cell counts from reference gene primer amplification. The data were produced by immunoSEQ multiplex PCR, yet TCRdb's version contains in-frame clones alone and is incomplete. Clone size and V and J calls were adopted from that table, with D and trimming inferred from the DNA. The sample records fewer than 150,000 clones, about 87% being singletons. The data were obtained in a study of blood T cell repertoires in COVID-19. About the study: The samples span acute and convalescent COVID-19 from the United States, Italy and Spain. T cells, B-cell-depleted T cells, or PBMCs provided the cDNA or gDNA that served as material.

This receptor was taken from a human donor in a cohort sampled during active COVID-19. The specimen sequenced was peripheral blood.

The chain's CDR3 is CASSLWGGVRNEQFF. DNA of the CDR3: TGTGCCAGCAGCTTGTGGGGGGGGGTTCGTAATGAGCAGTTCTTC. V usage is TRBV7-2 and J usage is TRBJ2-1; 7 bases fit TRBD2. J lost 7 bases, V lost 3 bases, and 9 bases had no gene match. Looked up from germline, CDR1 is SGHTA and CDR2 is FQGNSA. CDR3 size: 15 residues.